This T cell receptor beta chain was sequenced for a study of blood T cells in healthy people across ages. Note on this clonotype: Its antigen is unknown.

Trimming pared 7 bases from V and 10 bases from J, leaving 16 bases between. In germline, CDR1 is MNHEY, CDR2 SMNVEV (reference sequence). CDR3 length: 12 residues. Every donor contributed around 10 milliliters of peripheral blood by blood draw. The extraction recovered at least 5 micrograms of total RNA per sample. The authors ran a second PCR of roughly 6 to 12 cycles using a sample-barcoded 5' primer and a J-beta primer mix. All samples gave at least 2.5 million CDR3-containing paired-end reads. A single record per CDR3 protein comes from TCRdb applying MiXCR to the 5' RACE reads. The sample shows hundreds of thousands of distinct CDR3 sequences, 49% of them seen only once. General study points: Donor CMV infection status was unknown, possibly confounding age-related changes in expanded clonotypes.

Material: blood. This chain joins TRBV27 and TRBJ1-1, with D possibly matching TRBD1 (6 bases). The source of this sequence is a woman aged 60-75 years in good health. This CDR3 reads CASTDGQGTAFF. CDR3 nucleotides: TGTGCCAGCACCGACGGGCAGGGGACAGCTTTCTTT.